This T cell receptor (beta chain) was identified during a study of radiation and T cells in renal cell carcinoma. The study's findings and limits: Top tumor clonotypes rose in blood 2 weeks post-radiation, then contracted.

This clone was seen only once. Antigen: not known. Assay: immunoSEQ multiplex PCR; the TCRdb copy retains only in-frame clones and omits some. Here the sample spans about 76,000 clones, 89% being singletons. Time point specified: blood 4 weeks post-SBRT, at nephrectomy. Indicated treatment: 15 Gy SBRT to primary tumor, nephrectomy 4 weeks later. Serial blood draws occurred at baseline and 2 and 4 weeks post-SBRT. Germline loops: CDR1 MDHEN, CDR2 SYDVKM. CDR3 length: 19 amino acids. Between the trimmed V and J ends, which lost 6 bases and 2 bases, there was a span of 26 bases. The starting material was blood, obtained from a patient whose treatment included radiotherapy and nephrectomy. The clonotype originates from a woman aged 70-85 years with renal cell carcinoma. This chain connects TRBV28 to TRBJ2-4; possibly TRBD1 or TRBD2 for D (5 bases each). CDR3 residues: CASRRGASPLIRTKNIQYF. The CDR3 region has the DNA TGTGCCAGCAGGAGGGGAGCTTCACCCCTAATTAGAACCAAAAACATTCAGTACTTC.